A selection of T cell receptor beta chains follows, all from one sample in a study of siplizumab effects on memory and regulatory T cells. Method: immunoSEQ multiplex PCR; TCRdb's copy keeps in-frame clones and lacks some. The sample lists around 95,000 clones; 91% were seen once. The sequenced sample was CD4+ T cells sorted from blood. Source of these receptors: a human donor in good health. Both conserved end residues are part of each CDR3. Each record gives: D gene, V gene, J gene, clone size, CDR3 protein, CDR3 DNA. The D gene is left open where the match is weak. Size is omitted from some rows. Given values are once, few, many or a class for expanded clones.

D gene: .; V gene: TRBV28; J gene: TRBJ2-2; clone size: .; CDR3 protein: CASIEGGTVNTGELFF; CDR3 DNA: TGTGCCAGCATCGAAGGGGGGACAGTGAACACCGGGGAGCTGTTTTTT
D gene: .; V gene: TRBV4-2; J gene: TRBJ1-2; clone size: .; CDR3 protein: CASSQKTGAGAGGYTF; CDR3 DNA: TGTGCCAGCAGCCAAAAAACCGGGGCAGGCGCGGGTGGCTACACCTTC
D gene: .; V gene: TRBV14; J gene: TRBJ2-5; clone size: .; CDR3 protein: CASSQVPRAQGETQYF; CDR3 DNA: TGTGCCAGCAGCCAAGTACCCAGGGCCCAGGGGGAGACCCAGTACTTC
D gene: TRBD2; V gene: TRBV7-9; J gene: TRBJ2-1; clone size: .; CDR3 protein: CASTIAGYAYNEQFF; CDR3 DNA: TGTGCCAGCACCATAGCGGGGTATGCCTACAATGAGCAGTTCTTC
D gene: .; V gene: TRBV28; J gene: TRBJ1-6; clone size: once; CDR3 protein: CASSYNYGGSPLHF; CDR3 DNA: TGTGCCAGCAGCTACAACTACGGGGGTTCACCCCTCCACTTT
D gene: .; V gene: TRBV18; J gene: TRBJ2-1; clone size: .; CDR3 protein: CASSPNQGVNNEQFF; CDR3 DNA: TGTGCCAGCTCACCAAATCAGGGAGTTAACAATGAGCAGTTCTTC
D gene: .; V gene: TRBV11-1; J gene: TRBJ2-3; clone size: .; CDR3 protein: CASSLGQTTDTQYF; CDR3 DNA: TGTGCCAGCAGCTTAGGTCAGACCACAGATACGCAGTATTTT
D gene: .; V gene: TRBV9; J gene: TRBJ2-6; clone size: .; CDR3 protein: CASSKQNSGANVLTF; CDR3 DNA: TGTGCCAGCAGCAAGCAGAACTCTGGGGCCAACGTCCTGACTTTC
D gene: TRBD2; V gene: TRBV4-2; J gene: TRBJ2-5; clone size: once; CDR3 protein: CASSPNPLAGQETQYF; CDR3 DNA: TGTGCCAGCAGCCCAAATCCCCTAGCGGGGCAAGAGACCCAGTACTTC
D gene: .; V gene: TRBV18; J gene: TRBJ2-6; clone size: once; CDR3 protein: CASSPAPSGANVLTF; CDR3 DNA: TGTGCCAGCTCACCGGCGCCCTCGGGGGCCAACGTCCTGACTTTC
D gene: TRBD1; V gene: TRBV5-1; J gene: TRBJ1-2; clone size: .; CDR3 protein: CASSLIFQGAGYTF; CDR3 DNA: TGCGCCAGCAGCTTGATATTCCAGGGGGCTGGCTACACCTTC
D gene: TRBD1; V gene: TRBV18; J gene: TRBJ1-2; clone size: .; CDR3 protein: CASSPPGQIFYGYTF; CDR3 DNA: TGTGCCAGCTCACCACCGGGACAGATTTTCTATGGCTACACCTTC
D gene: TRBD1; V gene: TRBV5-1; J gene: TRBJ2-3; clone size: .; CDR3 protein: CASSLNGQGGTDTQYF; CDR3 DNA: TGCGCCAGCAGCTTGAACGGACAGGGGGGCACAGATACGCAGTATTTT
D gene: .; V gene: TRBV6-5; J gene: TRBJ1-3; clone size: .; CDR3 protein: CASSYSGTNGNTIYF; CDR3 DNA: TGTGCCAGCAGTTACTCGGGGACAAATGGGAACACCATATATTTT
D gene: .; V gene: TRBV13; J gene: TRBJ2-5; clone size: .; CDR3 protein: CASSLAETQYF; CDR3 DNA: TGTGCCAGCAGCTTAGCAGAGACCCAGTACTTC
D gene: TRBD1; V gene: TRBV19; J gene: TRBJ1-2; clone size: .; CDR3 protein: CASSSRDRVIHRGGYTF; CDR3 DNA: TGTGCCAGTAGTTCACGGGACAGGGTTATTCACCGAGGTGGCTACACCTTC
D gene: .; V gene: TRBV7-7; J gene: TRBJ2-2; clone size: .; CDR3 protein: CASSKTANTGELFF; CDR3 DNA: TGTGCCAGCAGTAAGACAGCAAACACCGGGGAGCTGTTTTTT
D gene: .; V gene: TRBV5-4; J gene: TRBJ1-4; clone size: .; CDR3 protein: CASSLDNHEKLFF; CDR3 DNA: TGTGCCAGCAGCTTGGACAATCACGAAAAACTGTTTTTT
D gene: .; V gene: TRBV10-3; J gene: TRBJ1-1; clone size: .; CDR3 protein: CAISARSAGVTEAFF; CDR3 DNA: TGTGCCATCAGTGCTCGGTCGGCAGGGGTGACTGAAGCTTTCTTT
D gene: .; V gene: TRBV27; J gene: TRBJ2-3; clone size: .; CDR3 protein: CASSLGPDTQYF; CDR3 DNA: TGTGCCAGCAGTTTAGGACCAGATACGCAGTATTTT
D gene: TRBD1; V gene: TRBV27; J gene: TRBJ1-1; clone size: .; CDR3 protein: CASSFVGTGVTEAFF; CDR3 DNA: TGTGCCAGCAGTTTTGTGGGGACAGGGGTCACTGAAGCTTTCTTT
D gene: TRBD1; V gene: TRBV5-4; J gene: TRBJ2-7; clone size: .; CDR3 protein: CASSLGGQGSYEQYF; CDR3 DNA: TGTGCCAGCAGCTTGGGGGGACAGGGCAGCTACGAGCAGTACTTC
D gene: TRBD1; V gene: TRBV2; J gene: TRBJ1-5; clone size: once; CDR3 protein: CASSDTGGKQPQHF; CDR3 DNA: TGTGCCAGCAGCGATACAGGGGGCAAACAGCCCCAGCATTTT
D gene: .; V gene: TRBV9; J gene: TRBJ2-5; clone size: .; CDR3 protein: CASSVSGYGSFQETQYF; CDR3 DNA: TGTGCCAGCAGCGTATCCGGTTACGGGAGCTTCCAAGAGACCCAGTACTTC
D gene: TRBD2; V gene: TRBV30; J gene: TRBJ2-3; clone size: once; CDR3 protein: CAWSNSGGADTQYF; CDR3 DNA: TGTGCCTGGAGTAATAGCGGGGGGGCGGATACGCAGTATTTT
D gene: .; V gene: TRBV6-6; J gene: TRBJ1-2; clone size: .; CDR3 protein: CASSYPQTANYGYTF; CDR3 DNA: TGTGCCAGCAGTTACCCGCAGACAGCTAACTATGGCTACACCTTC
D gene: .; V gene: TRBV7-3; J gene: TRBJ1-1; clone size: .; CDR3 protein: CASSVQGGNTEAFF; CDR3 DNA: TGTGCCAGCAGCGTACAGGGAGGGAACACTGAAGCTTTCTTT
D gene: .; V gene: TRBV4-1; J gene: TRBJ2-3; clone size: .; CDR3 protein: CASSPYGADTQYF; CDR3 DNA: TGCGCCAGCAGCCCATATGGTGCAGATACGCAGTATTTT
D gene: TRBD1; V gene: TRBV5-1; J gene: TRBJ1-5; clone size: .; CDR3 protein: CASSPTGAAYQPQHF; CDR3 DNA: TGCGCCAGCAGCCCTACAGGGGCCGCTTATCAGCCCCAGCATTTT
D gene: .; V gene: TRBV7-3; J gene: TRBJ2-1; clone size: .; CDR3 protein: CASSSQAGATEQFF; CDR3 DNA: TGTGCCAGCAGCTCCCAGGCAGGGGCCACAGAGCAGTTCTTC
D gene: .; V gene: TRBV4-1; J gene: TRBJ2-7; clone size: .; CDR3 protein: CASSLGRVLSSYEQYF; CDR3 DNA: TGCGCCAGCAGCCTGGGACGGGTCCTTAGCTCCTACGAGCAGTACTTC
D gene: TRBD1; V gene: TRBV18; J gene: TRBJ2-7; clone size: .; CDR3 protein: CASSPRTGPYNEQYF; CDR3 DNA: TGTGCCAGCTCACCTCGGACAGGGCCTTATAACGAGCAGTACTTC
D gene: .; V gene: TRBV5-4; J gene: TRBJ2-5; clone size: .; CDR3 protein: CASSLKETQYF; CDR3 DNA: TGTGCCAGCAGCCTAAAAGAGACCCAGTACTTC
D gene: .; V gene: TRBV2; J gene: TRBJ2-5; clone size: .; CDR3 protein: CASRTLDGDVETQYF; CDR3 DNA: TGTGCCAGCAGAACCCTCGACGGAGACGTAGAGACCCAGTACTTC
D gene: .; V gene: TRBV5-5; J gene: TRBJ2-7; clone size: .; CDR3 protein: CASKVAQSRVEEQYF; CDR3 DNA: TGTGCCAGCAAGGTCGCGCAGTCCAGGGTGGAGGAGCAGTACTTC
D gene: .; V gene: TRBV7-9; J gene: TRBJ2-6; clone size: .; CDR3 protein: CASSLSGKTGRGANVLTF; CDR3 DNA: TGTGCCAGCAGCTTATCCGGCAAAACAGGGCGGGGGGCCAACGTCCTGACTTTC
D gene: .; V gene: TRBV6-5; J gene: TRBJ1-1; clone size: .; CDR3 protein: CASSYSNVENTEAFF; CDR3 DNA: TGTGCCAGCAGTTACTCGAACGTAGAAAACACTGAAGCTTTCTTT
D gene: TRBD1; V gene: TRBV19; J gene: TRBJ1-1; clone size: .; CDR3 protein: CASSLRQGTNTEAFF; CDR3 DNA: TGTGCCAGTAGTCTTCGACAGGGAACGAACACTGAAGCTTTCTTT
D gene: .; V gene: TRBV5-1; J gene: TRBJ2-7; clone size: .; CDR3 protein: CASSPVQGAYEQYF; CDR3 DNA: TGCGCCAGCAGCCCGGTTCAAGGCGCCTACGAGCAGTACTTC
D gene: TRBD1; V gene: TRBV6-5; J gene: TRBJ1-1; clone size: .; CDR3 protein: CASSWDRGPTEAFF; CDR3 DNA: TGTGCCAGCAGCTGGGACAGGGGTCCTACTGAAGCTTTCTTT
D gene: .; V gene: TRBV5-4; J gene: TRBJ1-1; clone size: few; CDR3 protein: CASSFPARPYTEAFF; CDR3 DNA: TGTGCCAGCAGCTTTCCGGCCAGGCCTTACACTGAAGCTTTCTTT
D gene: TRBD1; V gene: TRBV5-1; J gene: TRBJ1-1; clone size: .; CDR3 protein: CASSPATGLNTEAFF; CDR3 DNA: TGCGCCAGCAGCCCCGCGACAGGGCTTAACACTGAAGCTTTCTTT
D gene: TRBD1; V gene: TRBV7-6; J gene: TRBJ2-5; clone size: .; CDR3 protein: CASSSRGQGRQETQYF; CDR3 DNA: TGTGCCAGCAGCTCCCGAGGACAGGGAAGGCAAGAGACCCAGTACTTC
D gene: .; V gene: TRBV9; J gene: TRBJ2-1; clone size: .; CDR3 protein: CASSPTPGVKQFF; CDR3 DNA: TGTGCCAGCAGCCCGACCCCTGGGGTCAAGCAGTTCTTC
D gene: .; V gene: TRBV28; J gene: TRBJ2-7; clone size: .; CDR3 protein: CASSLSVAGGPGEYEQYF; CDR3 DNA: TGTGCCAGCAGTTTAAGCGTAGCTGGGGGCCCCGGGGAATACGAGCAGTACTTC
D gene: .; V gene: TRBV6-5; J gene: TRBJ1-1; clone size: .; CDR3 protein: CASSYSRQTPQHLAFF; CDR3 DNA: TGTGCCAGCAGTTACTCGAGACAGACCCCACAACATTTAGCTTTCTTT
D gene: TRBD2; V gene: TRBV6-4; J gene: TRBJ2-3; clone size: .; CDR3 protein: CASSDQRGGADTQYF; CDR3 DNA: TGTGCCAGCAGTGACCAGCGGGGGGGTGCAGATACGCAGTATTTT
D gene: TRBD1; V gene: TRBV28; J gene: TRBJ1-5; clone size: .; CDR3 protein: CASSSSQGGTDYSNQPQHF; CDR3 DNA: TGTGCCAGCAGTTCCTCACAGGGGGGGACCGACTATAGCAATCAGCCCCAGCATTTT
D gene: TRBD1; V gene: TRBV7-9; J gene: TRBJ2-3; clone size: .; CDR3 protein: CASSMDRATDTQYF; CDR3 DNA: TGTGCCAGCAGCATGGACAGGGCAACAGATACGCAGTATTTT
D gene: TRBD1; V gene: TRBV6-5; J gene: TRBJ2-2; clone size: .; CDR3 protein: CASNQQGATGELFF; CDR3 DNA: TGTGCCAGCAACCAACAGGGGGCAACCGGGGAGCTGTTTTTT
D gene: .; V gene: TRBV11-3; J gene: TRBJ2-7; clone size: .; CDR3 protein: CASSWGGQDEQYF; CDR3 DNA: TGTGCCAGCAGCTGGGGGGGCCAAGACGAGCAGTACTTC
D gene: .; V gene: TRBV5-6; J gene: TRBJ2-3; clone size: .; CDR3 protein: CASSFDPPDTQYF; CDR3 DNA: TGTGCCAGCAGCTTTGACCCCCCAGATACGCAGTATTTT
D gene: TRBD2; V gene: TRBV19; J gene: TRBJ2-3; clone size: .; CDR3 protein: CASSSGGFTDTQYF; CDR3 DNA: TGTGCCAGTAGTAGCGGGGGTTTCACAGATACGCAGTATTTT
D gene: .; V gene: TRBV2; J gene: TRBJ2-3; clone size: .; CDR3 protein: CASTARGADTQYF; CDR3 DNA: TGTGCCAGCACAGCGAGAGGGGCAGATACGCAGTATTTT